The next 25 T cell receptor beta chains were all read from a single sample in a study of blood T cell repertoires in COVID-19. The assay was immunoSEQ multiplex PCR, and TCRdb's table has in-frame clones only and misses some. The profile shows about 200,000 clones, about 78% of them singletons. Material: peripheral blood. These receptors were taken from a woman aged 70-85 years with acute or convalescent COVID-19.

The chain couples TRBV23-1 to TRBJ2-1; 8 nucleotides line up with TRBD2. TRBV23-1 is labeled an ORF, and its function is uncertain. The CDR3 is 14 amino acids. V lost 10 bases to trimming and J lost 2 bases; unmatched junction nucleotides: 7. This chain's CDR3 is CAITRTSPYNEQFF. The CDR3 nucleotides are TGCGCCATCACGCGGACTAGCCCCTACAATGAGCAGTTCTTC.

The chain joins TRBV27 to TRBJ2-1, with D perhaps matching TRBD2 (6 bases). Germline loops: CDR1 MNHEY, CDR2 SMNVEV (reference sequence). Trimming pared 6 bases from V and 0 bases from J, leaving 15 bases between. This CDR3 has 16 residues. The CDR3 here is CASRDSSGSSYNEQFF. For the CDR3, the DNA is TGTGCCAGCAGAGACTCTTCCGGGAGCTCCTACAATGAGCAGTTCTTC.

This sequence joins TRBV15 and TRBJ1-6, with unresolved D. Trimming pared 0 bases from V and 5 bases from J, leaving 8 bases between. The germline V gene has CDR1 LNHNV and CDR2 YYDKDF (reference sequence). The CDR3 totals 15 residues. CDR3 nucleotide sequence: TGTGCCACCAGCAGAGATTTCACGGATAATTCACCCCTCCACTTT. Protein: CATSRDFTDNSPLHF.

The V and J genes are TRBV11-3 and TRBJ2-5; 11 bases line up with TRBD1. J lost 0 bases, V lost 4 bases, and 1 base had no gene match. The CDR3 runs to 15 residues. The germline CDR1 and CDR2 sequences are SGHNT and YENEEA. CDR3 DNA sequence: TGTGCCAGCAGCTCGGGACAGGGGGACCAAGAGACCCAGTACTTC. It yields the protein CASSSGQGDQETQYF.

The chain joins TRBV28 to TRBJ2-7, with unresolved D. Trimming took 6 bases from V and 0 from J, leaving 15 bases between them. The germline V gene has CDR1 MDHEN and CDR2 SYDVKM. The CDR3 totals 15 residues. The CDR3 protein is CASSPISASSYEQYF. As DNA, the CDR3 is TGTGCCAGCAGCCCCATCAGCGCGAGCTCCTACGAGCAGTACTTC.

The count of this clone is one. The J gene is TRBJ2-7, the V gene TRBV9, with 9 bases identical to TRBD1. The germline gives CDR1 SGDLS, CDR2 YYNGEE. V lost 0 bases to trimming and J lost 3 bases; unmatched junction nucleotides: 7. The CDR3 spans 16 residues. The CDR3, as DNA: TGTGCCAGCAGCGTAGCAACGGGACAGGGACTCTACGAGCAGTACTTC. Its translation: CASSVATGQGLYEQYF.

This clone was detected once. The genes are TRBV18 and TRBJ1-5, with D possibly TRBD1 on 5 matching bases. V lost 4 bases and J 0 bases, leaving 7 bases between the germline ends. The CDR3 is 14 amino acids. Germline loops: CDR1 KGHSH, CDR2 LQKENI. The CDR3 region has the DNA TGTGCCAGCTCACGGCAGGGTAGCAATCAGCCCCAGCATTTT. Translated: CASSRQGSNQPQHF.

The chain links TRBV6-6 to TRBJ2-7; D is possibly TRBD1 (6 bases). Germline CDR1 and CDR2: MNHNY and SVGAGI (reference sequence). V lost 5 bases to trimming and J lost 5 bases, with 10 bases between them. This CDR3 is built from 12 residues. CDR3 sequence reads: CASSAEGDEQYF. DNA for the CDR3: TGTGCCAGCAGTGCCGAGGGGGACGAGCAGTACTTC.

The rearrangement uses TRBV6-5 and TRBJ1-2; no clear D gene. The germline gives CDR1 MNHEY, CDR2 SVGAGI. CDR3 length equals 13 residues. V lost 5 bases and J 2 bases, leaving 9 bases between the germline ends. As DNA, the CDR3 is TGTGCCAGCAGTAAGACACTGAACTATGGCTACACCTTC. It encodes CASSKTLNYGYTF.

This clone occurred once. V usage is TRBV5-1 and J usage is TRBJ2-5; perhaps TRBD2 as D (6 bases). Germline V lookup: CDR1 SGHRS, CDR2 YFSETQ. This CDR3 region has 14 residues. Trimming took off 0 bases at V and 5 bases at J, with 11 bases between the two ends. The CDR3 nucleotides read TGCGCCAGCAGCTTGGTCGGAGGGCTTGAGACCCAGTACTTC. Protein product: CASSLVGGLETQYF. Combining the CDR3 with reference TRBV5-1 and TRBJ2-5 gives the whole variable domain KAGVTQTPRYLIKTRGQQVTLSCSPISGHRSVSWYQQTPGQGLQFLFEYFSETQRNKGNFPGRFSGRQFSNSRSEMNVSTLELGDSALYLCASSLVGGLETQYFGPGTRLLVL.

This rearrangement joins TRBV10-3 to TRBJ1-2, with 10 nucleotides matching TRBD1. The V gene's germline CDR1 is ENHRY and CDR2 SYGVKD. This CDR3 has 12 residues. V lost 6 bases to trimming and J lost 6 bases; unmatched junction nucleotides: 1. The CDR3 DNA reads TGTGCCATCAGAGGGACAGGGGATGGCTACACCTTC. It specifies CAIRGTGDGYTF.

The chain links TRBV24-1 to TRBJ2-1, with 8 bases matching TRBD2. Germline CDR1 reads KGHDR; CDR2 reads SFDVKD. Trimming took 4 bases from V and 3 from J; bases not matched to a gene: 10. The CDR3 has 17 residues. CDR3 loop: CATSERSGVGYYNEQFF. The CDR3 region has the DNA TGTGCCACCAGTGAACGTAGCGGGGTCGGGTACTACAATGAGCAGTTCTTC.

CDR3 DNA: TGTGCCAGCAGTCGACAGGGGGGTACACCCCAGCATTTT. The encoded protein is CASSRQGGTPQHF. The V gene is TRBV12-3 or TRBV12-4, the J gene TRBJ1-5; 9 nucleotides match TRBD1. The CDR3 covers 13 residues. V shed 5 bases, J shed 10 bases, and the junction held 6 bases outside the gene matches.

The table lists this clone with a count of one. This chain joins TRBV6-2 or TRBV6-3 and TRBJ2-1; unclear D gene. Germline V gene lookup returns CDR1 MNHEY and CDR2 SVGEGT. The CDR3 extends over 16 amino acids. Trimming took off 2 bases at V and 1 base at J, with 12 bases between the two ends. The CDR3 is CASSYGSILSYNEQFF. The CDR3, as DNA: TGTGCCAGCAGTTACGGCAGTATTTTATCCTACAATGAGCAGTTCTTC.

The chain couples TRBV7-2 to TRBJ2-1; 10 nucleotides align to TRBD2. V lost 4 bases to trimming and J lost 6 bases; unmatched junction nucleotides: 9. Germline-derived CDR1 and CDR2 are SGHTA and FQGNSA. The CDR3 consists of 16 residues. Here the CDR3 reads CASSSAGLAGVNEQFF. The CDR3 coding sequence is TGTGCCAGCAGCTCCGCTGGGCTAGCGGGAGTCAATGAGCAGTTCTTC.

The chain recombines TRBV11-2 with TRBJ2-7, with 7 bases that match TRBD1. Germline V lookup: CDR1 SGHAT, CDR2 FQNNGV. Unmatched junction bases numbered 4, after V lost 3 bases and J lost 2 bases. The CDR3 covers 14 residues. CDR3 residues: CASSFVQGTYEQYF. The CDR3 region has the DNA TGTGCCAGCAGCTTCGTACAGGGGACCTACGAGCAGTACTTC.

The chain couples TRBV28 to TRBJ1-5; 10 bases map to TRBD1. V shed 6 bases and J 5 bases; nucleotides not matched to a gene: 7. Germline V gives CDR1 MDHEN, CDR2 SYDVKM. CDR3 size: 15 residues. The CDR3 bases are TGTGCCAGCAGCTCCGACAGGGGGCCGTATCAGCCCCAGCATTTT. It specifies CASSSDRGPYQPQHF.

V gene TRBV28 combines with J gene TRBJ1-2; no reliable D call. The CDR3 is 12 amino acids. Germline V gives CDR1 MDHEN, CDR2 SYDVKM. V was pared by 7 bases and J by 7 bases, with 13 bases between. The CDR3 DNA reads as TGTGCCAGCAAAAGTGGTGGCGGTGGCTACACCTTC. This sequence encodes CASKSGGGGYTF.

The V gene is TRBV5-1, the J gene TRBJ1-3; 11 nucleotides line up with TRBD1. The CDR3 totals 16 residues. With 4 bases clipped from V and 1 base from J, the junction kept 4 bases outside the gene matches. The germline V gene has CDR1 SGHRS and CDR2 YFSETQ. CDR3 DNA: TGCGCCAGCAGCCTAGGACAGGGGGCGTCTGGAAACACCATATATTTT. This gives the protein CASSLGQGASGNTIYF.

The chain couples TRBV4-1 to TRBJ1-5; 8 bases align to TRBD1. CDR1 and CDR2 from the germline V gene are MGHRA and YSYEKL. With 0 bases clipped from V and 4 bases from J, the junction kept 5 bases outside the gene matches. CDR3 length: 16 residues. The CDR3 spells CASSQEGQARNQPQHF. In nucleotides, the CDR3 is TGCGCCAGCAGCCAAGAGGGACAGGCGCGAAATCAGCCCCAGCATTTT.

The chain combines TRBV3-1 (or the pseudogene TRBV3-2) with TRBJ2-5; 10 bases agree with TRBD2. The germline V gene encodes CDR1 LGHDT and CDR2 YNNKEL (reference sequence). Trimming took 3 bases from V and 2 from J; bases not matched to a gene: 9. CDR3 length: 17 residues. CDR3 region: CASSHIIIAGGQETQYF. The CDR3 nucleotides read TGTGCCAGCAGCCACATAATCATAGCGGGAGGACAAGAGACCCAGTACTTC.

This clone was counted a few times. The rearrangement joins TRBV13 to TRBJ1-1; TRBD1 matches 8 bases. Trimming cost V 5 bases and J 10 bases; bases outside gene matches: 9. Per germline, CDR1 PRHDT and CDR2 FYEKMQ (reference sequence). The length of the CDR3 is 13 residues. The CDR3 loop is CASSPRTGSRAFF. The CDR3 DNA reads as TGTGCCAGCAGCCCGAGGACAGGGAGCAGAGCTTTCTTT.

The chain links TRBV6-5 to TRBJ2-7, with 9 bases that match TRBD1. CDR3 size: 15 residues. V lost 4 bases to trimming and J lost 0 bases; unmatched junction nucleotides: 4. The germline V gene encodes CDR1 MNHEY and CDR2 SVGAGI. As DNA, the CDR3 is TGTGCCAGCAGTTCCGGGACAGGGCACTCCTACGAGCAGTACTTC. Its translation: CASSSGTGHSYEQYF.

CDR3 sequence (DNA): TGTGCCTGGAGTCGGGACAGTTTCGGGGCCAACGTCCTGACTTTC. It is translated as CAWSRDSFGANVLTF. The rearrangement joins TRBV30 to TRBJ2-6; 7 bases fit TRBD1. The length of the CDR3 is 15 residues. Germline V CDR1 and CDR2: GTSNPN, SVGIG (reference sequence). V gave up 2 bases and J gave up 4 bases; unmatched junction bases: 5.

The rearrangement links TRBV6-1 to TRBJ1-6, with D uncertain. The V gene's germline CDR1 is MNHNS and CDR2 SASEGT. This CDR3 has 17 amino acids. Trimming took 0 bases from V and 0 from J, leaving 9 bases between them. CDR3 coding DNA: TGTGCCAGCAGTGAAGCGGGGAGGAGCTCCTATAATTCACCCCTCCACTTT. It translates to CASSEAGRSSYNSPLHF.